This entry lists 3 T cell receptor beta chains sequenced from one sample in a study of technical replicates of blood from a few donors. TCRdb's table, derived via immunoSEQ multiplex PCR, lists solely in-frame clones and lacks some. The profile shows 95,000 to 100,000 clones, over 95% of them singletons. The sample consisted of T cells isolated from PBMCs. The receptors were sampled from a human donor in good health.

This sequence joins TRBV13 and TRBJ2-1; TRBD2 matches 12 bases. V lost 0 bases, J lost 2 bases, and 5 bases stayed unmatched. The germline gives CDR1 PRHDT, CDR2 FYEKMQ (reference sequence). There are 18 residues in the CDR3. CDR3 region: CASSLGLAGGRAYNEQFF. The CDR3 coding sequence is TGTGCCAGCAGCTTAGGACTAGCGGGGGGCAGGGCCTACAATGAGCAGTTCTTC.

The chain recombines TRBV10-1 with TRBJ2-3; D gene unclear. CDR3 size: 14 residues. The germline CDR1 and CDR2 sequences are WNHNN and SYGVQD (reference sequence). Trimming cost V 4 bases and J 2 bases, with 10 bases left between them. CDR3 DNA: TGCGCCAGCAGTGCCGGGTTGAACACAGATACGCAGTATTTT. Protein product: CASSAGLNTDTQYF.

The chain combines TRBV27 with TRBJ2-7; 7 bases are a match to TRBD2. The CDR3 length is 16 residues. The junction had 12 bases not matched to a gene; V was cut back by 5 bases and J by 2 bases. Germline CDR1 MNHEY, CDR2 SMNVEV (reference sequence). The CDR3 spells CASSPNLGGGAYEQYF. DNA of the CDR3: TGTGCCAGCAGTCCTAACCTGGGTGGGGGGGCCTACGAGCAGTACTTC.